One and the same sample provided the 28 T cell receptor beta chains below, sequenced in a study of lymphopenia after photon versus proton radiotherapy. The assay was immunoSEQ multiplex PCR, and TCRdb's table has in-frame clones only and misses some. The sample consists of about 6,100 clones, approximately 89% of them appearing once. Source: peripheral blood, taken from a patient treated with photon-based radiotherapy. Receptors originate from a man in his 60s with cholangiocarcinoma.

V usage is TRBV11-2 and J usage is TRBJ2-5; no reliable D call. CDR1 SGHAT and CDR2 FQNNGV come from the germline V gene. With 5 bases removed from V and 5 bases from J, the gap between germline ends came to 15 bases. The CDR3 is 14 amino acids. The CDR3 nucleotides are TGTGCCAGCAGCCCCCAGTGGTTAGGGGAGACCCAGTACTTC. Translated, it gives CASSPQWLGETQYF.

The chain has TRBV27 and TRBJ2-6; 8 nucleotides line up with TRBD1. V was pared by 5 bases and J by 0 bases, with 9 bases of the junction left unmatched. CDR1 and CDR2 from the germline V gene are MNHEY and SMNVEV (reference sequence). This CDR3 is built from 18 residues. The CDR3 region is CASSGAGGPGSGANVLTF. The CDR3 coding sequence is TGTGCCAGCAGTGGCGCAGGGGGCCCTGGCTCTGGGGCCAACGTCCTGACTTTC.

V is TRBV4-3 and J is TRBJ2-7, with D perhaps TRBD2 (6 bases). Trimming shortened V by 3 bases and J by 6 bases, and 12 bases separated the two germline ends. CDR1 is LGHNA, CDR2 YSLEER, per germline. CDR3 length equals 13 residues. The CDR3: CASSQEGLGEQYF. The CDR3 DNA reads TGCGCCAGCAGCCAGGAGGGGCTTGGCGAGCAGTACTTC.

The chain has TRBV6-5 and TRBJ2-7; the D gene could be TRBD1 or TRBD2 (5 bases each). V lost 7 bases and J lost 2, with 12 bases in between. CDR3 length equals 13 residues. Germline CDR1 is MNHEY and CDR2 is SVGAGI. The CDR3 coding sequence is TGTGCCAGCACTCAGGGACGAGCCTACGAGCAGTACTTC. Protein product: CASTQGRAYEQYF.

J is TRBJ2-1 and V is TRBV28; D is unclear. CDR1 and CDR2 from the germline V gene are MDHEN and SYDVKM. There are 17 residues in the CDR3. Trimming pared 6 bases from V and 0 bases from J, leaving 18 bases between. CDR3 nucleotide sequence: TGTGCCAGCAGCAGCGAGCTTAGTCGTATCTCCTACAATGAGCAGTTCTTC. Protein: CASSSELSRISYNEQFF.

This chain joins TRBV11-2 and TRBJ2-3; D might be TRBD1 (6 bases). V was clipped by 5 bases and J by 2 bases, with 17 bases between them. The germline V gene encodes CDR1 SGHAT and CDR2 FQNNGV. The CDR3 contains 16 residues. DNA of the CDR3: TGTGCCAGCAGCCCGCAGGGGTTCGGATTCACAGATACGCAGTATTTT. Encoded protein: CASSPQGFGFTDTQYF.

This clone was seen just once. The chain employs TRBV29-1 and TRBJ1-1; D gene uncertain. This CDR3 is built from 15 residues. Looked up from germline, CDR1 is SQVTM and CDR2 is ANQGSEA. Trimming stripped 6 bases from V and 0 bases from J, with 17 bases between. CDR3 amino acids: CSVRGPVRLNTEAFF. CDR3 nucleotide sequence: TGCAGCGTCCGCGGACCCGTACGATTGAACACTGAAGCTTTCTTT.

The chain links TRBV2 to TRBJ1-3; D is unresolved. Germline-derived CDR1 and CDR2 are SNHLY and FYNNEI. The V end was cut by 1 base, the J end by 0 bases, with 10 bases between. The length of the CDR3 is 16 residues. This chain's CDR3 is CASSEGGQLSGNTIYF. The CDR3 nucleotides are TGTGCCAGCAGTGAAGGAGGCCAGCTCTCTGGAAACACCATATATTTT.

The chain recombines TRBV6-1 with TRBJ1-6; D possibly corresponds to TRBD1 (5 bases). There are 15 residues in the CDR3. CDR1 is MNHNS and CDR2 is SASEGT in the germline V gene. V shed 6 bases and J shed 3 bases, with 12 bases lying between them. CDR3 amino acids: CASRSRDLYNSPLHF. CDR3 coding DNA: TGTGCCAGCAGATCCCGGGACCTCTATAATTCACCCCTCCACTTT.

DNA of the CDR3: TGTGCCAGCAGTACGACAGGGAACGTGGCTGGAAACACCATATATTTT. It is translated as CASSTTGNVAGNTIYF. The genes are TRBV28 and TRBJ1-3; 7 positions match TRBD1. The V gene end was trimmed by 5 bases and the J gene end by 2 bases; junction bases not matched to a gene: 9. The CDR3 consists of 16 residues. The germline V gene encodes CDR1 MDHEN and CDR2 SYDVKM.

V is TRBV9 and J is TRBJ2-3; 8 bases map to TRBD2. Germline CDR1 SGDLS, CDR2 YYNGEE. J gave up 7 bases and V 4 bases, and 11 bases lay outside the gene matches. The CDR3 length is 15 residues. For the CDR3, the DNA is TGTGCCAGCAGCCCCCGAACAGGCGGGGGGTATACGCAGTATTTT. This encodes CASSPRTGGGYTQYF.

The rearrangement links TRBV5-1 to TRBJ2-2; the D gene is possibly TRBD1 (5 bases). This CDR3 is built from 16 residues. Trimming took 0 bases from V and 3 from J, leaving 12 bases between them. Germline CDR1 reads SGHRS; CDR2 reads YFSETQ. This CDR3 is CASSLEGRVYTGELFF. The CDR3 coding sequence is TGCGCCAGCAGCTTGGAAGGCAGGGTCTACACCGGGGAGCTGTTTTTT.

The chain joins TRBV4-1 to TRBJ2-5; D tentatively reads TRBD1 or TRBD2 (5 bases each). The ends were cut back, 4 bases at V and 2 bases at J, with 14 bases in the middle. The CDR3 totals 15 residues. Germline loops: CDR1 MGHRA, CDR2 YSYEKL. The CDR3 sequence is CASSPARGLQETQYF. The CDR3 DNA is TGCGCCAGCAGCCCAGCCCGGGGCCTACAAGAGACCCAGTACTTC.

The chain couples TRBV2 to TRBJ1-2; 9 bases are a match to TRBD1. V was clipped by 5 bases and J by 8 bases; unmatched bases: 9. In germline, CDR1 is SNHLY, CDR2 FYNNEI. The CDR3 has 14 amino acids. The CDR3 nucleotides are TGTGCCAGCAGTCCCGGACAGGGGACAAACGGCTACACCTTC. It is translated as CASSPGQGTNGYTF.

CDR3 nucleotides: TGTGCCAGCAGCGTAGCCCCAGGAACCACAGATACGCAGTATTTT. Amino acids: CASSVAPGTTDTQYF. The chain combines TRBV9 with TRBJ2-3; D ambiguous. This CDR3 region has 15 residues. Germline assignment: CDR1 SGDLS and CDR2 YYNGEE. Trimming pared 0 bases from V and 2 bases from J, leaving 10 bases between.

The chain has TRBV5-1 and TRBJ2-3; D not certain. V was clipped by 7 bases and J by 0 bases, with 9 bases between them. The CDR3 extends over 13 amino acids. Germline V CDR1 and CDR2: SGHRS, YFSETQ. In DNA form, the CDR3 reads TGCGCCAGCTCAGGCTATAGCACAGATACGCAGTATTTT. Encoded protein: CASSGYSTDTQYF.

V and J are TRBV6-5 and TRBJ2-3; D perhaps matches TRBD1 (6 bases). The CDR3 sequence is 15 residues long. Germline loops: CDR1 MNHEY, CDR2 SVGAGI. With 1 base removed from V and 4 bases from J, the gap between germline ends came to 12 bases. The CDR3 region has the DNA TGTGCCAGCAGTTACTACCAGGGGCGGCCAGATACGCAGTATTTT. It specifies CASSYYQGRPDTQYF.

This chain links TRBV4-1 with TRBJ1-5, with D possibly being TRBD1 (6 bases). V lost 3 bases, J lost 0 bases, and 18 bases lay in between. Germline assignment: CDR1 MGHRA and CDR2 YSYEKL. The CDR3 has 18 amino acids. CDR3 sequence: CASSQEFSGDYSNQPQHF. In DNA, the CDR3 is TGCGCCAGCAGCCAGGAATTTTCAGGGGATTATAGCAATCAGCCCCAGCATTTT.

A few counts support this clone. CDR3 sequence: CASSEDVWGAEQYF. CDR3 coding DNA: TGTGCCAGCAGTGAGGACGTGTGGGGCGCCGAGCAGTACTTC. J is TRBJ2-7 and V is TRBV6-5, with a possible D match to TRBD1 (5 bases). There are 14 residues in the CDR3. CDR1 and CDR2 from the germline V gene are MNHEY and SVGAGI. V was cut by 5 bases and J by 6 bases, with 17 bases left in between.

The chain links TRBV19 to TRBJ1-4; D uncertain. Per germline, CDR1 LNHDA and CDR2 SQIVND (reference sequence). This CDR3 region has 13 residues. Trimming shortened V by 1 base and J by 5 bases, and 5 bases separated the two germline ends. CDR3 sequence reads: CASSIGVNEKLFF. The CDR3 DNA follows: TGTGCCAGTAGTATAGGGGTCAATGAAAAACTGTTTTTT.

V gene TRBV7-2 combines with J gene TRBJ1-5, with TRBD1 matching 7 bases. The CDR3 contains 14 residues. The V gene's germline CDR1 is SGHTA and CDR2 FQGNSA. V lost 5 bases to trimming and J lost 3 bases; unmatched junction nucleotides: 4. The CDR3 reads CASSPDRPNQPQHF. The CDR3 region has the DNA TGTGCCAGCAGCCCGGACAGGCCCAATCAGCCCCAGCATTTT.

The chain recombines TRBV11-3 with TRBJ2-1, with 9 bases matching TRBD2. The CDR3 has 14 residues. Germline CDR1 SGHNT, CDR2 YENEEA. V shed 5 bases, J shed 4 bases, and the junction held 3 bases outside the gene matches. The DNA for the CDR3 is TGTGCCAGCAGCCGTAGCGGGAGTTACAATGAGCAGTTCTTC. Its protein product is CASSRSGSYNEQFF.

The chain is built from TRBV10-1 and TRBJ2-1, with D possibly being TRBD2 (6 bases). Germline CDR1 and CDR2: WNHNN and SYGVQD (reference sequence). The CDR3 totals 14 residues. V was cut by 2 bases and J by 5 bases, with 10 bases left in between. CDR3 in DNA: TGCGCCAGCAGTGAGACGGGGACTCACAATGAGCAGTTCTTC. Amino acids: CASSETGTHNEQFF.

The chain joins TRBV27 to TRBJ2-3; 8 bases line up with TRBD1. Germline V gene data show CDR1 as MNHEY and CDR2 as SMNVEV (reference sequence). Germline trimming cut 5 bases from V and 4 bases from J; bases unmatched to any gene: 2. The CDR3 extends over 13 amino acids. Written as DNA, the CDR3 is TGTGCCAGCAGTCAGGGGGCTCCAGATACGCAGTATTTT. Protein product: CASSQGAPDTQYF.

The gene calls are TRBV5-1 and TRBJ2-1; D perhaps matches TRBD2 (6 bases). V dropped 0 bases and J dropped 3 bases, with 19 bases sitting between them. Germline assignment: CDR1 SGHRS and CDR2 YFSETQ. The CDR3 covers 18 residues. DNA for the CDR3: TGCGCCAGCAGCTTGGTCCCTGAGGCGGGGTTCCTCTACAATGAGCAGTTCTTC. Its protein is CASSLVPEAGFLYNEQFF.

This clone came up a few times. This chain joins TRBV11-2 and TRBJ2-5; 9 bases fit TRBD2. The CDR3 runs 16 residues. CDR1 SGHAT and CDR2 FQNNGV come from the germline V gene. The ends lost 8 bases at V and 2 bases at J; junction bases unmatched: 12. As DNA, the CDR3 is TGTGCCAGCGGACAAAGGGGGACTAGCCCTCAAGAGACCCAGTACTTC. It specifies CASGQRGTSPQETQYF.

The rearrangement links TRBV19 to TRBJ1-5; TRBD1 matches at 12 bases. V lost 4 bases and J lost 3; bases outside the gene matches: 13. Germline CDR1 LNHDA, CDR2 SQIVND (reference sequence). The CDR3 sequence is 19 residues long. As DNA, the CDR3 is TGTGCCAGTAGTACTCGGGACAGGGGGCGCGGCACCTCCAATCAGCCCCAGCATTTT. Translation gives CASSTRDRGRGTSNQPQHF.

The CDR3 DNA reads TGTGCCAGCAGTGAGATTGTGGGACAGGGCAACGAGCAGTACTTC. Protein sequence: CASSEIVGQGNEQYF. The chain combines TRBV6-1 with TRBJ2-7; the match to TRBD1 covers 9 bases. J was trimmed by 5 bases and V by 3 bases; bases with no gene match: 8. The CDR3 spans 15 residues. Germline assignment: CDR1 MNHNS and CDR2 SASEGT.